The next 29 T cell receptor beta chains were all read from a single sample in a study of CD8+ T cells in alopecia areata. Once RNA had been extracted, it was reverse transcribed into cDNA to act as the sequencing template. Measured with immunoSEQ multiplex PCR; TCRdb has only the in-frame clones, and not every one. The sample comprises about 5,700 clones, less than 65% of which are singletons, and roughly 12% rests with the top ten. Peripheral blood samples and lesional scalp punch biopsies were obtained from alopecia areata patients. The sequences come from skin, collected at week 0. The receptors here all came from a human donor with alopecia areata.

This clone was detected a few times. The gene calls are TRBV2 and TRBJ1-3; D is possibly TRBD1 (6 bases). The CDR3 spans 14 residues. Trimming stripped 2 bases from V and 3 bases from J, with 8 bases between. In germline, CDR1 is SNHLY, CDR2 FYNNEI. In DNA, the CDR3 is TGTGCCAGCAGTGAATGGGACAATGGAAACACCATATATTTT. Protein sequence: CASSEWDNGNTIYF.

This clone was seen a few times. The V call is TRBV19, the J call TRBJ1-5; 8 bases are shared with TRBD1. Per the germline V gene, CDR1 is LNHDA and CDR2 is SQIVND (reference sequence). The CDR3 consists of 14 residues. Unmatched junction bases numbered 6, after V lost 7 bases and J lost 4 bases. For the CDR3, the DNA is TGTGCCAGTAAGAAGACAGGGGTAAATCAGCCCCAGCATTTT. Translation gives CASKKTGVNQPQHF.

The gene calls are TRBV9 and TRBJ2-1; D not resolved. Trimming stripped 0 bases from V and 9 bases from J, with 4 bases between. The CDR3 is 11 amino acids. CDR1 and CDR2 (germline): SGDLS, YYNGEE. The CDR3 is CASSVGGEQFF. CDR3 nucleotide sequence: TGTGCCAGCAGCGTAGGTGGTGAGCAGTTCTTC.

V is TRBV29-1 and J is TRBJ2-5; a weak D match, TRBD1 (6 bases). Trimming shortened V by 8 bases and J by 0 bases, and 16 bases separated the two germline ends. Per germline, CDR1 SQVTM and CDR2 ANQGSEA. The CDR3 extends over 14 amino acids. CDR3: CSTRQVLNQETQYF. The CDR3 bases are TGCAGCACCCGACAGGTCCTTAACCAAGAGACCCAGTACTTC.

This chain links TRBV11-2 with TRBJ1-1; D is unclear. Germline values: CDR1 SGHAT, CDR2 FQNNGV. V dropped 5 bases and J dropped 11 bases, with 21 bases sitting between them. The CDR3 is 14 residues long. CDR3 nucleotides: TGTGCCAGCAGCCGCTCTAATAACCTACAAGGGGCTTTCTTT. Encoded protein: CASSRSNNLQGAFF.

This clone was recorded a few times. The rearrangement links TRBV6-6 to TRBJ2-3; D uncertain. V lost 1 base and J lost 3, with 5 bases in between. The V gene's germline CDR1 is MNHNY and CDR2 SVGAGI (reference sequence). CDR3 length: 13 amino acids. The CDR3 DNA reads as TGTGCCAGCAGTTACTATAGAACAGATACGCAGTATTTT. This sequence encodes CASSYYRTDTQYF.

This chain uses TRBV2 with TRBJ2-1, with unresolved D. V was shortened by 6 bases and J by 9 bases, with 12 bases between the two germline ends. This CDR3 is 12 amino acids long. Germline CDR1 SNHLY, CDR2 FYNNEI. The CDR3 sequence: CASSNPGGEQFF. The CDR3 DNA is TGTGCCAGCAGCAACCCGGGTGGTGAGCAGTTCTTC. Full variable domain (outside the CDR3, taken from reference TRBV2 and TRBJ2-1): EPEVTQTPSHQVTQMGQEVILRCVPISNHLYFYWYRQILGQKVEFLVSFYNNEISEKSEIFDDQFSVERPDGSNFTLKIRSTKLEDSAMYFCASSNPGGEQFFGPGTRLTVL.

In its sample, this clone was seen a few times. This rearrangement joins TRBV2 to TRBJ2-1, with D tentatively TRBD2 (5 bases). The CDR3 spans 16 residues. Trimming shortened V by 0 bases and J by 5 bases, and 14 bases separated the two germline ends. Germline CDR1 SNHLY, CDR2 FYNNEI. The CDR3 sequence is CASSEAGLEVDNEQFF. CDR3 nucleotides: TGTGCCAGCAGTGAAGCTGGGCTGGAGGTGGACAATGAGCAGTTCTTC.

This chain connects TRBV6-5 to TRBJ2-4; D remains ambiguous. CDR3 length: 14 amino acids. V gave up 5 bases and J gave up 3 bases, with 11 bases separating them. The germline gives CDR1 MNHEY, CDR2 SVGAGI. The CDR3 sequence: CASSERDFKNIQYF. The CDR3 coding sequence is TGTGCCAGCAGTGAAAGGGATTTCAAAAACATTCAGTACTTC.

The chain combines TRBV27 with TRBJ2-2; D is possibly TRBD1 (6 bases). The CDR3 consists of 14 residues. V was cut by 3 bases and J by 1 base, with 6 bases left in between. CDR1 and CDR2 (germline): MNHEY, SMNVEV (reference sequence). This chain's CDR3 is CASSFRGNTGELFF. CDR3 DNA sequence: TGTGCCAGCAGTTTCAGGGGGAACACCGGGGAGCTGTTTTTT.

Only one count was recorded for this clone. In nucleotides, the CDR3 is TGTGCCAGTAGTATAGATAGCCGGGGGTCGAACACCGGGGAGCTGTTTTTT. Translation gives CASSIDSRGSNTGELFF. This rearrangement joins TRBV19 to TRBJ2-2, with D possibly TRBD2 on 6 matching bases. The CDR3 totals 17 residues. V lost 0 bases and J 0 bases, leaving 11 bases between the germline ends. Germline V lookup: CDR1 LNHDA, CDR2 SQIVND (reference sequence).

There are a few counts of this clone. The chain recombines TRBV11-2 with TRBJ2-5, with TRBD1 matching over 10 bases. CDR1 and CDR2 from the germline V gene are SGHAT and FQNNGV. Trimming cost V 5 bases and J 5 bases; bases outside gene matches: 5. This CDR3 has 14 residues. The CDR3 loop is CASSPTGGLETQYF. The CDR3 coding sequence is TGTGCCAGCAGCCCGACAGGGGGCTTGGAGACCCAGTACTTC.

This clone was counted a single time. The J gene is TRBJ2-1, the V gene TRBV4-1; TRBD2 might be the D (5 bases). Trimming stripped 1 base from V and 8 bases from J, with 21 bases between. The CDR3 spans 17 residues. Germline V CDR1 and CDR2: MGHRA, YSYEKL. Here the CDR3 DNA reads TGCGCCAGCAGCCAAGTTAATCTGGGTTTTCGGGAAGATGAGCAGTTCTTC. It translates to CASSQVNLGFREDEQFF.

The DNA for the CDR3 is TGTGCCAGCAGCACGACAGGACTAGGGGCCAACGTCCTGACTTTC. Encoded protein: CASSTTGLGANVLTF. The chain links TRBV6-6 to TRBJ2-6; D is perhaps TRBD1 or TRBD2 (6 bases each). CDR1 MNHNY and CDR2 SVGAGI come from the germline V gene (reference sequence). The length of the CDR3 is 15 residues. V lost 6 bases and J lost 4, with 13 bases in between.

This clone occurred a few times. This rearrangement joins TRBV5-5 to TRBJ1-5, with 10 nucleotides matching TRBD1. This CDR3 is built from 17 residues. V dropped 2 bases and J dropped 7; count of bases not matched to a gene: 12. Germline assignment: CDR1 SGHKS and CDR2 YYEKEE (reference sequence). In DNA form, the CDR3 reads TGTGCCAGCAGCTTCTCCGGGACAGGGGCTTCAGGGCAGCCCCAGCATTTT. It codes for CASSFSGTGASGQPQHF.

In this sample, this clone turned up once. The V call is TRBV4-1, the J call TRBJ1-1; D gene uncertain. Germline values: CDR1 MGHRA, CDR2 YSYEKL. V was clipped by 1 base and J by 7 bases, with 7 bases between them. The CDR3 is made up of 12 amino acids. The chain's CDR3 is CASSQVWGEAFF. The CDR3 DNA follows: TGCGCCAGCAGCCAAGTTTGGGGTGAAGCTTTCTTT.

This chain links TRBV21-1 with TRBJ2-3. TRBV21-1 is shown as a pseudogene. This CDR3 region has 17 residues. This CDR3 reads CASSKAPGPDNTDTQYF. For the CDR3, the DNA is TGTGCCAGCAGCAAAGCGCCGGGACCCGACAACACAGATACGCAGTATTTT.

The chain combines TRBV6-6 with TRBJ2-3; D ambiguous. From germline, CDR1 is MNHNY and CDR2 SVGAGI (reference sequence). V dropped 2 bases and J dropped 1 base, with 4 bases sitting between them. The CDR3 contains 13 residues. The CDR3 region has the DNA TGTGCCAGCAGTTACGACCGCACAGATACGCAGTATTTT. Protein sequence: CASSYDRTDTQYF.

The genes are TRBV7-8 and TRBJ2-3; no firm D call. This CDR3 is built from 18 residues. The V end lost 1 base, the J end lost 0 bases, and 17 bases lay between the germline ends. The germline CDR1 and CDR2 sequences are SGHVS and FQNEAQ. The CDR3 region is CASSLGTRFFSSTDTQYF. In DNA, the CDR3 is TGTGCCAGCAGCTTAGGCACGCGATTTTTTTCTAGCACAGATACGCAGTATTTT.

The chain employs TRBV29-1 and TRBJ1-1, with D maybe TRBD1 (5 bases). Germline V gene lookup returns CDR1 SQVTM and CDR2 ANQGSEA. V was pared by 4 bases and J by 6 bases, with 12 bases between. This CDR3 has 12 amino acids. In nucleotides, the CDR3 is TGCAGCGTTGGGGGGAGAGGAGCTGAAGCTTTCTTT. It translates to CSVGGRGAEAFF.

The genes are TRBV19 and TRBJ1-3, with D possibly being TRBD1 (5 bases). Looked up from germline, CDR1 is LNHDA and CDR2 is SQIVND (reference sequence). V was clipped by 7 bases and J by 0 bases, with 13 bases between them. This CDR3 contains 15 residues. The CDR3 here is CASKLGQGSGNTIYF. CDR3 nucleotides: TGTGCCAGTAAGTTAGGACAAGGCTCTGGAAACACCATATATTTT.

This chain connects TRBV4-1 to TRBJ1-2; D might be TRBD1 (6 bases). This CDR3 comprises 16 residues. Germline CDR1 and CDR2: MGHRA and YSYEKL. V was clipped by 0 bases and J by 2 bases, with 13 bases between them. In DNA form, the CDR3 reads TGCGCCAGCAGCCAAGATGGGGGCCCCCGGAACTATGGCTACACCTTC. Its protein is CASSQDGGPRNYGYTF.

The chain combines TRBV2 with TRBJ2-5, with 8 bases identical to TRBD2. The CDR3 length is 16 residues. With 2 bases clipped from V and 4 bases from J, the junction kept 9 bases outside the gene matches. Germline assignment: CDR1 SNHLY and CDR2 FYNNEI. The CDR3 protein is CASSEIGGALGETQYF. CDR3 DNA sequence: TGTGCCAGCAGTGAAATCGGGGGGGCGCTGGGAGAGACCCAGTACTTC.

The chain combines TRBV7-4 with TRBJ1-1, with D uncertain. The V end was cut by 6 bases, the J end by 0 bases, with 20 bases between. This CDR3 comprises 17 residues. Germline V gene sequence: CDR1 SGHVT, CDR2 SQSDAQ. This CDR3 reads CASRPLRYSKMNTEAFF. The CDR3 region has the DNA TGTGCCAGCAGGCCATTGAGGTACAGCAAAATGAACACTGAAGCTTTCTTT. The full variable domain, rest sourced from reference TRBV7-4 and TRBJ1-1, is GAGVSQSPRYKVAKRGRDVALRCDSISGHVTLYWYRQTLGQGSEVLTYSQSDAQRDKSGRPSGRFSAERPERSVSTLKIQRTEQGDSAVYLCASRPLRYSKMNTEAFFGQGTRLTVV.

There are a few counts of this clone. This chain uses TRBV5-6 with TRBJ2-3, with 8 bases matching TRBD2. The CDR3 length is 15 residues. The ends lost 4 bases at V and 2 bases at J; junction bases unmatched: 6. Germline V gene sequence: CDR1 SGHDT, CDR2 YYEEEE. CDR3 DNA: TGTGCCAGCAGCCTCGGGACTAGTTTCACAGATACGCAGTATTTT. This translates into CASSLGTSFTDTQYF. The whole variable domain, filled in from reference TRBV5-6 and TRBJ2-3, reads DAGVTQSPTHLIKTRGQQVTLRCSPKSGHDTVSWYQQALGQGPQFIFQYYEEEERQRGNFPDRFSGHQFPNYSSELNVNALLLGDSALYLCASSLGTSFTDTQYFGPGTRLTVL.

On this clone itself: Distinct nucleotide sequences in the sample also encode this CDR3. The chain's CDR3 is CASSYSVRGAGDTQYF. The CDR3 region has the DNA TGTGCCAGCAGTTACTCAGTACGGGGGGCGGGGGACACGCAGTATTTT. V and J are TRBV6-5 and TRBJ2-3; D is possibly TRBD2 (7 bases). This CDR3 comprises 16 residues. Germline values: CDR1 MNHEY, CDR2 SVGAGI. Trimming stripped 0 bases from V and 9 bases from J, with 19 bases between.

The CDR3 spells CASSQHSGSRSTTEAFF. CDR3 in DNA: TGCGCCAGCAGCCAACACTCAGGGTCTCGGTCAACCACTGAAGCTTTCTTT. V usage is TRBV4-1 and J usage is TRBJ1-1, with D possibly being TRBD1 (5 bases). The V gene's germline CDR1 is MGHRA and CDR2 YSYEKL. The V and J ends lost 2 bases and 4 bases respectively, with 20 bases between them. The CDR3 is 17 residues long.

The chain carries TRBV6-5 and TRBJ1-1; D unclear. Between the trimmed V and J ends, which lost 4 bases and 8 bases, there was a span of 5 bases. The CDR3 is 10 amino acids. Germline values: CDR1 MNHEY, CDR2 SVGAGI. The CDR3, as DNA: TGTGCCAGCAGTTGGAGGGAAGCTTTCTTT. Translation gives CASSWREAFF.

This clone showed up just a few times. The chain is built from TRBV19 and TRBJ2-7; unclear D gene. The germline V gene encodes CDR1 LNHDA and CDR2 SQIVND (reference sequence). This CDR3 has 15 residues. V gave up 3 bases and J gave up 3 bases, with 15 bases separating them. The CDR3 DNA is TGTGCCAGTAGTATTGGGCAGAACTTTAACTACGAGCAGTACTTC. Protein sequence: CASSIGQNFNYEQYF.